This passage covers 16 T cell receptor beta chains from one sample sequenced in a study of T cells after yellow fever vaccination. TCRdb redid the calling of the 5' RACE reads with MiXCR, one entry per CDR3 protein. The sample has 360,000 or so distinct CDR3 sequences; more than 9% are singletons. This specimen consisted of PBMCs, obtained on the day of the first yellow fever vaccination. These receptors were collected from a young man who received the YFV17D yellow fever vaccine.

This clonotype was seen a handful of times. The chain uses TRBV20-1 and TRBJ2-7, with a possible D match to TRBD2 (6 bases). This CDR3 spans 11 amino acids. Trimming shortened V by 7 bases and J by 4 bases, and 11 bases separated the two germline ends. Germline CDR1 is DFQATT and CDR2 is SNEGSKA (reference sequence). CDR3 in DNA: TGCAGTGTAGCGGACCCTTACGAGCAGTACGTC. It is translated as CSVADPYEQYV.

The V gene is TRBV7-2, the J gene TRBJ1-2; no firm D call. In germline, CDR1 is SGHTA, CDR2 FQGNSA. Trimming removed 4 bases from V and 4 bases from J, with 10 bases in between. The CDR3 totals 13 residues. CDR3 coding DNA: TGTGCCAGCAGCTCGTTTGTCAGCTATGGCTACACCTTC. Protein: CASSSFVSYGYTF.

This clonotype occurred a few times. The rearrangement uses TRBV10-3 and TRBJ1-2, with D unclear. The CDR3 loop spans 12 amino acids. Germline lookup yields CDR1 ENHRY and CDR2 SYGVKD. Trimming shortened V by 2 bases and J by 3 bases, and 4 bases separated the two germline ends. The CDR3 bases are TGTGCCATCAGTGAGGGTGACTATGGCTACACCTTC. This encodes CAISEGDYGYTF.

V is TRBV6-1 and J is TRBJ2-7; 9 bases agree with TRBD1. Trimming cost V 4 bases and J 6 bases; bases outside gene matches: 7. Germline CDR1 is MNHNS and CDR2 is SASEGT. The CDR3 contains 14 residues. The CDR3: CASSVMGQGGEQYV. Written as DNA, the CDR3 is TGTGCCAGCAGTGTAATGGGACAGGGTGGCGAGCAGTACGTC.

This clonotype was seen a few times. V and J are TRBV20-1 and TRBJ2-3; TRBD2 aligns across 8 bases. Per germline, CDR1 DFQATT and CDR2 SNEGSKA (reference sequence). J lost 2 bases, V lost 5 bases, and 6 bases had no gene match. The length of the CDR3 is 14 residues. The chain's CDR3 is CSALGGGLTDTQYF. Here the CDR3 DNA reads TGCAGTGCTCTAGGCGGGGGGCTCACAGATACGCAGTATTTT.

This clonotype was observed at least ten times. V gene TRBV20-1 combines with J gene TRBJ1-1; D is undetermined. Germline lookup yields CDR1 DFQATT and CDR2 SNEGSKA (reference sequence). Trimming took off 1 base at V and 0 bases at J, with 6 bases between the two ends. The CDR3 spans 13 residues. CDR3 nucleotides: TGCAGTGCTAGAGCAGGAGTGAACACTGAAGCTTTCTTT. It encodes CSARAGVNTEAFF.

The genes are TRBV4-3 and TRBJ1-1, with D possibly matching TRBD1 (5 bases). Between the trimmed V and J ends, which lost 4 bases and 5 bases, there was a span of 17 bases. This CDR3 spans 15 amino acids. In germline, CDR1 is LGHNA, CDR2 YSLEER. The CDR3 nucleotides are TGCGCCAGCAGCCCGGATCGGGGGGTTGTGACTGAAGCTTTCTTT. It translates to CASSPDRGVVTEAFF.

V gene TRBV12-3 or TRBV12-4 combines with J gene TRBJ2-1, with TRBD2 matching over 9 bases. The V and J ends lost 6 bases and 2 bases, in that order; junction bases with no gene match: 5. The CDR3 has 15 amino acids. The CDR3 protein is CASRHIAGAYNEQFF. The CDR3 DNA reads TGTGCCAGCAGACATATAGCGGGGGCCTACAATGAGCAGTTCTTC.

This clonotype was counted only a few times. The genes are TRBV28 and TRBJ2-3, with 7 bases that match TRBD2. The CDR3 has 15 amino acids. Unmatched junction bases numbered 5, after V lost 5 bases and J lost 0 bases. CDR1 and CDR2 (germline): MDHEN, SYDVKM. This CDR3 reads CASSASGVSTDTQYF. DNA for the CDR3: TGTGCCAGCAGTGCAAGCGGGGTGAGCACAGATACGCAGTATTTT.

The CDR3 loop reads CASGFLLPGDNSPLHF. DNA for the CDR3: TGTGCTAGTGGTTTCCTACTCCCGGGAGATAATTCACCCCTCCACTTT. V usage is TRBV12-5 and J usage is TRBJ1-6, with D hard to call. This CDR3 contains 16 residues. V was clipped by 3 bases and J by 5 bases, with 14 bases between them. Germline V gives CDR1 LGHNT, CDR2 FRNRAP.

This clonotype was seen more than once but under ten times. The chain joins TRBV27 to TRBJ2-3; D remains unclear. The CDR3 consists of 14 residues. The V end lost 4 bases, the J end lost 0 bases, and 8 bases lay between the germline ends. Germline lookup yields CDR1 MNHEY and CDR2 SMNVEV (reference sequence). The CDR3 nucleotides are TGTGCCAGCAGTTCATGGGGTAGCACAGATACGCAGTATTTT. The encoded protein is CASSSWGSTDTQYF.

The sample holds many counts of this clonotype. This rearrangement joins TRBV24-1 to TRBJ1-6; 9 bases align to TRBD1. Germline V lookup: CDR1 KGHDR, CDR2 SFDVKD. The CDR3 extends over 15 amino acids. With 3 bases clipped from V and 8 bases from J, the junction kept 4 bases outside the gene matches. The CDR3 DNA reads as TGTGCCACCAGTGATCTCCGGGACAGGGATTCACCCCTCCACTTT. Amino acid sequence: CATSDLRDRDSPLHF.

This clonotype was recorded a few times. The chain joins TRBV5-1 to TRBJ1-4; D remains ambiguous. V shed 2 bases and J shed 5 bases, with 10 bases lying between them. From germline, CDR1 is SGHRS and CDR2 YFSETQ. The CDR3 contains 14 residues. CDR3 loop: CASSFDTFNEKLFF. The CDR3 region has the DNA TGCGCCAGCAGCTTCGACACCTTCAATGAAAAACTGTTTTTT.

This CDR3 reads CSAWWPAGADTQYF. The CDR3 DNA reads TGCAGTGCGTGGTGGCCAGCGGGGGCAGATACGCAGTATTTT. The rearrangement uses TRBV20-1 and TRBJ2-3; 8 bases line up with TRBD2. Per germline, CDR1 DFQATT and CDR2 SNEGSKA (reference sequence). The trim removed 6 bases at V and 4 bases at J, leaving 9 bases unmatched. This CDR3 comprises 14 residues.

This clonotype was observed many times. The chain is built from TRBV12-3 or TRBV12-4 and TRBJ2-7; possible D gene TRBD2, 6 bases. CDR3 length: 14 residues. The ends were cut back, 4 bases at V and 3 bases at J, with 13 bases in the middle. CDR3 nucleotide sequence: TGTGCCAGCAGTTGGGGGGACGGATACTACGAGCAGTACTTC. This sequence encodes CASSWGDGYYEQYF.

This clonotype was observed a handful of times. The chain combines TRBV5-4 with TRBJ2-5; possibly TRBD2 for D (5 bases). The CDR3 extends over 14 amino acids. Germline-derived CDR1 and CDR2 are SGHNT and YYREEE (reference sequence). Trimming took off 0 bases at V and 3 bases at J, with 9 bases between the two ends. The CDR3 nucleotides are TGTGCCAGCAGCTTGGATCTAGCTGAAGAGACCCAGTACTTC. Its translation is CASSLDLAEETQYF.